This T cell receptor beta chain came from a study of blood T cell repertoires in COVID-19. Study in general: The United States, Italy and Spain supplied acute and convalescent COVID-19 samples.

Generated by immunoSEQ multiplex PCR, the TCRdb table keeps only in-frame clones and is missing some. Of about 350,000 clones in the sample, around 90% were seen once. Seattle participants joined during active infection and were tracked over time. The CDR3 loop spans 16 amino acids. CDR1 and CDR2 (germline): MDHEN, SYDVKM. Trimming removed 5 bases from V and 0 bases from J; junction bases left unmatched: 7. The specimen sequenced was peripheral blood. The receptor was derived from a woman aged 55-75 years with COVID-19, enrolled during active disease. This chain links TRBV28 with TRBJ1-1; 9 bases line up with TRBD1. Here the CDR3 reads CASSLDRGFMNTEAFF. The DNA for the CDR3 is TGTGCCAGCAGTCTAGACAGGGGGTTCATGAACACTGAAGCTTTCTTT. The full variable domain, completed using reference TRBV28 and TRBJ1-1, is DVKVTQSSRYLVKRTGEKVFLECVQDMDHENMFWYRQDPGLGLRLIYFSYDVKMKEKGDIPEGYSVSREKKERFSLILESASTNQTSMYLCASSLDRGFMNTEAFFGQGTRLTVV.